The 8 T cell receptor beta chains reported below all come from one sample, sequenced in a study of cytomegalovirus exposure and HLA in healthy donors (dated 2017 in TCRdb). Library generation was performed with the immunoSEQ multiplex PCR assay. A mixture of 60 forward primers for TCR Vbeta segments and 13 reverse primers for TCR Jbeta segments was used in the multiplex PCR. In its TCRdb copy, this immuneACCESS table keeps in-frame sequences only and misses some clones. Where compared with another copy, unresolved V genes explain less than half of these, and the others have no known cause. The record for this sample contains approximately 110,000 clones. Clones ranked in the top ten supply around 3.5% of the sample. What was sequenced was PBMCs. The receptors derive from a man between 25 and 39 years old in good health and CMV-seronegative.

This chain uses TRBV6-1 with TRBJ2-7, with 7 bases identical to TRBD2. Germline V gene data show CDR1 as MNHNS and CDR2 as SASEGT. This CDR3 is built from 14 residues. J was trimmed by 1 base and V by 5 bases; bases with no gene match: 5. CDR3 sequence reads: CASSPRGESYEQYF. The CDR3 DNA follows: TGTGCCAGCAGTCCCCGGGGGGAATCCTACGAGCAGTACTTC.

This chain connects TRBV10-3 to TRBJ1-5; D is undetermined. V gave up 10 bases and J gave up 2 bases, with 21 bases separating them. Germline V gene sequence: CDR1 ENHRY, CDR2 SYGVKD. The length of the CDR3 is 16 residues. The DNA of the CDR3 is TGTGCCACCTCGGACTCGACGCCAGGAGGCAATCAGCCCCAGCATTTT. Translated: CATSDSTPGGNQPQHF.

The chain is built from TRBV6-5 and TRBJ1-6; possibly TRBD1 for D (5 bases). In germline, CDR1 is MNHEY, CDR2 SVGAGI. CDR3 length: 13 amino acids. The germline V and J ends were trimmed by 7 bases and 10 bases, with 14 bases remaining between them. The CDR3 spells CASNWGEGSPLHF. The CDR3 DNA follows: TGTGCCAGCAATTGGGGGGAGGGCTCACCCCTCCACTTT.

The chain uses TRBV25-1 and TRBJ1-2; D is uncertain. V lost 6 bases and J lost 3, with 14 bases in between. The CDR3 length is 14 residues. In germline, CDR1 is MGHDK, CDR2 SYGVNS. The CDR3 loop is CASRPLGSHYGYTF. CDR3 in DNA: TGTGCCAGCAGGCCCCTAGGTTCGCACTATGGCTACACCTTC.

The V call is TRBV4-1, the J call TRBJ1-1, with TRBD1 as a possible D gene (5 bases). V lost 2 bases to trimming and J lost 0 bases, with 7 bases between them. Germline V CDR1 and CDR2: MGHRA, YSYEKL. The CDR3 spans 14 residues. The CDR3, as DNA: TGCGCCAGCAGCCAAAGGACACTGAACACTGAAGCTTTCTTT. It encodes CASSQRTLNTEAFF.

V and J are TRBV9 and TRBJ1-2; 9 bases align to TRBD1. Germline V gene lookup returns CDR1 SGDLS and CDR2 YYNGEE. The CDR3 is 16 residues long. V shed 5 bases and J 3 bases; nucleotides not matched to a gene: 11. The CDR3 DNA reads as TGTGCCAGCAGTAAAAACTGGGACAGGGATGACTATGGCTACACCTTC. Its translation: CASSKNWDRDDYGYTF.

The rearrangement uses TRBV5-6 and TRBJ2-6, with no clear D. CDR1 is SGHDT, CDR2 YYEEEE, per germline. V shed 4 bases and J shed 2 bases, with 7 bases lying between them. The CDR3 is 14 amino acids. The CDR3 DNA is TGTGCCAGCAGCGAGGCAGCTGGGGCCAACGTCCTGACTTTC. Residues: CASSEAAGANVLTF.

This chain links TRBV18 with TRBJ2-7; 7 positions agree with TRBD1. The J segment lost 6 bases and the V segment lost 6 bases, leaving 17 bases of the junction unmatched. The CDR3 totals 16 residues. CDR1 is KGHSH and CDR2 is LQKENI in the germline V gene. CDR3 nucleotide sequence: TGTGCCAGCTCCCCATACCGACAGGGTTCTCGTCGCGAGCAGTACTTC. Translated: CASSPYRQGSRREQYF. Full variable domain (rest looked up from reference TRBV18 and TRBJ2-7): NAGVMQNPRHLVRRRGQEARLRCSPMKGHSHVYWYRQLPEEGLKFMVYLQKENIIDESGMPKERFSAEFPKEGPSILRIQQVVRGDSAAYFCASSPYRQGSRREQYFGPGTRLTVT.